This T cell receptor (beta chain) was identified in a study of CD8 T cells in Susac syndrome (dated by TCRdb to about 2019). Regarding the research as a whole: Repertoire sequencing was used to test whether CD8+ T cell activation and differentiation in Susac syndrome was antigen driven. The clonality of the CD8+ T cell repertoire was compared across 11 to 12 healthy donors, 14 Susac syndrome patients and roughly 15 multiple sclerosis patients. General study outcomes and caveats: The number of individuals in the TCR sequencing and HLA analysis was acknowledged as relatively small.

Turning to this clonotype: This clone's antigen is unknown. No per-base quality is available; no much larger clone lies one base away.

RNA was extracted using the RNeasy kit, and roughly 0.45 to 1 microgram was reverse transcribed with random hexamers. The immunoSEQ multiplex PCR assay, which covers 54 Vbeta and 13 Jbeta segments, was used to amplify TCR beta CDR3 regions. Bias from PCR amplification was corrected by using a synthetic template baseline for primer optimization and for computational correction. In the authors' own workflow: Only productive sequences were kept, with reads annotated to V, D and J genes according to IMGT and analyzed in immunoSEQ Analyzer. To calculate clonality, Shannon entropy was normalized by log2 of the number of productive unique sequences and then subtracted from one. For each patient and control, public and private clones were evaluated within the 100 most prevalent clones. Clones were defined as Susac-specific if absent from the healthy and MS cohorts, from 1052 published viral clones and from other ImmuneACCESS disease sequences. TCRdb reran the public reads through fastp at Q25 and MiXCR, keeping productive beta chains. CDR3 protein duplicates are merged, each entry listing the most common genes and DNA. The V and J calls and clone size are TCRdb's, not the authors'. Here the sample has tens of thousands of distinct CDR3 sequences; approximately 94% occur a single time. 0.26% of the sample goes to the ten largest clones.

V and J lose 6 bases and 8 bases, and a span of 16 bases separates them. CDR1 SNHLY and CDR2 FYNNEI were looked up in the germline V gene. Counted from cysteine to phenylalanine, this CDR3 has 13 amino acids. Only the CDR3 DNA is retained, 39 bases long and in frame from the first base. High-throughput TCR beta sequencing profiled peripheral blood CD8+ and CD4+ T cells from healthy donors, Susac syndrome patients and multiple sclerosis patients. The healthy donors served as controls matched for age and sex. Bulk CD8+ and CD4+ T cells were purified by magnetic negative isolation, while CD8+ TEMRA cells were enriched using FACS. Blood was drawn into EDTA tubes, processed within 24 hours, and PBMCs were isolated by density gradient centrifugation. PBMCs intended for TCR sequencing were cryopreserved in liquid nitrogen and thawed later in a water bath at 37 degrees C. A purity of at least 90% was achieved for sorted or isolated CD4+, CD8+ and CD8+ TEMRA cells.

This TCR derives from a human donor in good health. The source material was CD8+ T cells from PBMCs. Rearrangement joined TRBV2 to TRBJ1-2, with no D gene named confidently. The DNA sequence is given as TGTGCCAGCAGCCACAGTAAAACTCGGGGCTACACCTTC. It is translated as CASSHSKTRGYTF. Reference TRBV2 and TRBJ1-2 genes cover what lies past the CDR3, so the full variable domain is EPEVTQTPSHQVTQMGQEVILRCVPISNHLYFYWYRQILGQKVEFLVSFYNNEISEKSEIFDDQFSVERPDGSNFTLKIRSTKLEDSAMYFCASSHSKTRGYTFGSGTRLTVV.